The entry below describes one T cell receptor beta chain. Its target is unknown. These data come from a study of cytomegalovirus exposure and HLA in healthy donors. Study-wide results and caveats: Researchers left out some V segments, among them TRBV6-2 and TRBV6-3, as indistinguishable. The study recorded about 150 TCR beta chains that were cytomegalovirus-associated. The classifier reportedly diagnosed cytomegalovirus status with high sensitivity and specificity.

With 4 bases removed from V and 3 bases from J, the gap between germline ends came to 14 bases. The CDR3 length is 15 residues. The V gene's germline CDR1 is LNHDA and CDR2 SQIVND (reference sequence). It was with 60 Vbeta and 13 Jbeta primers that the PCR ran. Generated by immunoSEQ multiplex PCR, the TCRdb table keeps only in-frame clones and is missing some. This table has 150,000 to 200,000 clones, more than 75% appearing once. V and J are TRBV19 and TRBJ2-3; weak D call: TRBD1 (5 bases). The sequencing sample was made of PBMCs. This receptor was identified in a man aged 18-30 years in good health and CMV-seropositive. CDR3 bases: TGTGCCAGTAGTACCCAGGGAATTAAGACAGATACGCAGTATTTT. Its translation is CASSTQGIKTDTQYF.